This T cell receptor (beta chain) is from a study of T-cell reconstitution after alpha-beta-depleted transplantation in children. Preparing the TCRbeta library involved the use of unique molecular identifiers. From the PCR reads, TCRdb called clonotypes with MiXCR, one entry per CDR3 protein. The sample has roughly 100,000 distinct CDR3 sequences; roughly 7.2% are singletons. General study results and limits: Once a year had passed after transplant, T-cell counts and diversity came mostly from newly produced T cells.

The table lists this clonotype with many counts. Its antigen remains unknown. Material: PBMCs, obtained before TCRalphabeta/CD19-depleted stem cell transplant. The source is a boy aged 2 to 10 with acute lymphoblastic leukemia, due to receive a stem cell transplant.

CDR3 bases: TGTGCCAGCAGTTACCCCCCTCTAGCTTTCTTT. Translated: CASSYPPLAFF. The chain links TRBV6-6 to TRBJ1-1; D remains ambiguous. CDR1 MNHNY and CDR2 SVGAGI come from the germline V gene (reference sequence). The CDR3 runs to 11 residues. V gave up 2 bases and J gave up 10 bases, with 8 bases separating them.